This TCR beta chain stems from a study of blood T cell repertoires in COVID-19. Study summary: Specimens from acute and convalescent COVID-19 originated in the United States, Italy and Spain. Sample material is recorded as cDNA or gDNA derived from T cells, B-cell-depleted T cells, or PBMCs.

With 6 bases removed from V and 1 base from J, the gap between germline ends came to 13 bases. This CDR3 spans 15 amino acids. Germline V gene sequence: CDR1 MNHEY, CDR2 SVGAGI. Authors' analysis steps: Quantification of nucleated cells was approximated via reference gene primer amplification. Produced via immunoSEQ multiplex PCR; TCRdb's table is partial and in-frame only. D and trimming were read from the DNA, whereas the V and J calls and clone size are those reported in that table. Of approximately 25,000 clones listed, 82% are singletons. Sequences were obtained from peripheral blood. This clonotype was sampled from a human donor in a cohort sampled during active COVID-19. The chain carries TRBV6-5 and TRBJ1-3; D perhaps matches TRBD1 (5 bases). The CDR3 nucleotides read TGTGCCAGCAGCTACGACAGTGCGTCTGGAAACACCATATATTTT. This gives the protein CASSYDSASGNTIYF.